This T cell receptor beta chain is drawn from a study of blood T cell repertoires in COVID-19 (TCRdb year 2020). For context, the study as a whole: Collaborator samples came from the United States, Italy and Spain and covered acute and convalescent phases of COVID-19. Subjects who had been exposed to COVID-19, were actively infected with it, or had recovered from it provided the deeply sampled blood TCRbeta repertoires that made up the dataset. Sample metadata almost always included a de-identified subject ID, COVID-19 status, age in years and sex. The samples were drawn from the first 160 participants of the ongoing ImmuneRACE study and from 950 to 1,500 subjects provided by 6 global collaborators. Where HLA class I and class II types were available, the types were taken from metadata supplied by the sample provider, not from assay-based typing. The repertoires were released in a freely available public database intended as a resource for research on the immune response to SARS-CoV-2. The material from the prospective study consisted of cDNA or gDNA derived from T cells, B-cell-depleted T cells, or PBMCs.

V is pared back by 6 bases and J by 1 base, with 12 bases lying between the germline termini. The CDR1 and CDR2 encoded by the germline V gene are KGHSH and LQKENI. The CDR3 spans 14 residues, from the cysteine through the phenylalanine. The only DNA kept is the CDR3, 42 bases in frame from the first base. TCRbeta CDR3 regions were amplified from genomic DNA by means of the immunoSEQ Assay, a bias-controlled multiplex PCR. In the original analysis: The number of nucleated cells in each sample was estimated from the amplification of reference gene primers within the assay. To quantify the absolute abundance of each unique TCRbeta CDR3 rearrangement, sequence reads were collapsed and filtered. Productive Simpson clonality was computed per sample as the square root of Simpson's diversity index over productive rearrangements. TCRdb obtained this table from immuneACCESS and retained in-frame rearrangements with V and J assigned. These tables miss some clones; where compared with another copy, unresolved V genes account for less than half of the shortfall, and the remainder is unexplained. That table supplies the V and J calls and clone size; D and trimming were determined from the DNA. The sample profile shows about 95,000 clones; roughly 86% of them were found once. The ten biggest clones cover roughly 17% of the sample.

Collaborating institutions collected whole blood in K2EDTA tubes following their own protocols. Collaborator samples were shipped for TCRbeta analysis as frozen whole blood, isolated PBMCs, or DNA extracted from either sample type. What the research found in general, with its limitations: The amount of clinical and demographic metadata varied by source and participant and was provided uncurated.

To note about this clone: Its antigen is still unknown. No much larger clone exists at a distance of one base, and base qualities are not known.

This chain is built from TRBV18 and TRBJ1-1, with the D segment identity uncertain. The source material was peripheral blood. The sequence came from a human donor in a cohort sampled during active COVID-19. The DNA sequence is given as TGTGCCAGCTCCCCGAGGCAGCAGAACACTGAAGCTTTCTTT. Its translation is CASSPRQQNTEAFF.